Given below is one T cell receptor beta chain in context. Its cognate antigen is unknown. These data originate in a study of beta chain features in type 1 diabetes. In the study overall: Similarity in age, gender and cell yields was seen between patients and healthy donors. Examination spanned approximately 110 million sorted cells from all samples.

Broader study findings: The study notes PCR might favor shorter templates equally in patients and controls. TCRB CDR3s from Type 1 diabetes patients were moderately but significantly shorter in all four CD4+ subsets.

From germline, CDR1 is KGHSH and CDR2 LQKENI. J lost 0 bases, V lost 4 bases, and 4 bases had no gene match. The CDR3 has 17 amino acids. Investigators reverse transcribed all isolated RNA, so they sequenced expressed TCRB transcripts. Repertoires were generated with immunoSEQ multiplex PCR, while TCRdb's copy carries only in-frame clones and drops some. The sample records around 250,000 clones, approximately 15% being singletons. This receptor was identified in a man aged 30-40 years with type 1 diabetes. The sample taken for sequencing was naive CD4+ T cells from blood. The chain employs TRBV18 and TRBJ2-6; 9 bases match TRBD1. CDR3 in amino acids: CASSRTGAISGANVLTF. CDR3 DNA: TGTGCCAGCTCACGGACAGGGGCCATCTCTGGGGCCAACGTCCTGACTTTC. Looking up the rest from reference TRBV18 and TRBJ2-6 gives the full variable domain: NAGVMQNPRHLVRRRGQEARLRCSPMKGHSHVYWYRQLPEEGLKFMVYLQKENIIDESGMPKERFSAEFPKEGPSILRIQQVVRGDSAAYFCASSRTGAISGANVLTFGAGSRLTVL.